This T cell receptor beta chain came from a study of CD8+CD57+ T cells in acquired aplastic anemia. The table lists this clonotype with many counts. The CDR3 consists of 16 residues. Germline CDR1 and CDR2: SGHAT and FQNNGV. Trimming pared 0 bases from V and 9 bases from J, leaving 15 bases between. Genomic DNA, serving as template, underwent TCR beta VDJ and CDR3 profiling. Each CDR3 protein gets one entry after TCRdb re-called the reads with MiXCR. The sample yields about 180,000 distinct CDR3 sequences, about 45% seen once. The sequenced patients had an expansion of CD8+CD57+ cells seen by flow cytometry. Severe acquired aplastic anemia was the diagnosis recorded for all patients.

The chain has TRBV11-2 and TRBJ1-6, with unresolved D. The specimen sequenced was sorted CD4+, CD8+, or CD8+CD57+ T cells (not recorded which) from PBMCs. The TCR comes from a human donor with aplastic anemia. The CDR3 region is CASSLDPSSPSSPLHF. The CDR3 DNA sequence: TGTGCCAGCAGCTTAGATCCGTCAAGTCCGTCTTCACCCCTCCACTTT.